The T cell receptor beta chain under discussion was sequenced for a study of CD8+CD57+ T cells in acquired aplastic anemia. This CDR3 has 15 amino acids. Germline trimming cut 7 bases from V and 0 bases from J; bases unmatched to any gene: 5. From germline, CDR1 is LNHDA and CDR2 SQIVND (reference sequence). CDR3 and TCR beta VDJ profiling relied on a genomic DNA template. TCRdb used MiXCR to reprocess the reads, holding one entry per CDR3 protein. This table has roughly 80,000 distinct CDR3 sequences, around 44% appearing once. This clonotype was seen repeatedly, ten times or more. The TCR originated in a human donor in good health, serving as a control. The specimen sequenced was sorted CD4+, CD8+, or CD8+CD57+ T cells (not recorded which) from PBMCs. The chain employs TRBV19 and TRBJ1-1; TRBD1 matches 10 bases. Written as DNA, the CDR3 is TGTGCCAGTATACACGACAGGGGGCTGAACACTGAAGCTTTCTTT. Translated: CASIHDRGLNTEAFF.